The entry that follows covers one T cell receptor beta chain sequence. Its target is unknown. The data were taken from a study of early stage breast cancer tumors. General study results and limits: Commonly generated sequences made up most enriched TCRB sequences shared between patients.

The CDR3 consists of 13 residues. Germline-derived CDR1 and CDR2 are LGHNT and FRNRAP. V shed 2 bases and J shed 2 bases, with 7 bases lying between them. Profiling relied on immunoSEQ multiplex PCR, and the TCRdb table lists in-frame clones only, not all of them. Among around 41,000 clones listed, around two thirds were seen once. The rearrangement links TRBV12-5 to TRBJ2-7, with a weak D call TRBD1 (5 bases). The specimen was blood. The TCR was taken from a person aged 45 to 59 with breast cancer. CDR3 amino acids: CASGLRGTYEQYF. CDR3 nucleotides: TGTGCTAGTGGTTTGAGGGGAACCTACGAGCAGTACTTC.